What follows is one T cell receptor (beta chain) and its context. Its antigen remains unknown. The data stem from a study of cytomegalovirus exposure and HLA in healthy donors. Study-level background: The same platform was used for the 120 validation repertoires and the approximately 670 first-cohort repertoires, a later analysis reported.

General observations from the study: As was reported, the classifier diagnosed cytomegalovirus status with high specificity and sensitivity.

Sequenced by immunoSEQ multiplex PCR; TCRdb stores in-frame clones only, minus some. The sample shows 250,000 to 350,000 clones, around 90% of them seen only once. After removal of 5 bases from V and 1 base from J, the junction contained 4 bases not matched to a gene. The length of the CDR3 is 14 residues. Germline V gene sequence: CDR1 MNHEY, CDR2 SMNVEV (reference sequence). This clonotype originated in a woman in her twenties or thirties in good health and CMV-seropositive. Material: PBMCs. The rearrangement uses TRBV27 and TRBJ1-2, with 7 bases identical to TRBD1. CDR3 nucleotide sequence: TGTGCCAGCAGTGAGCCAGGGGGTAACTATGGCTACACCTTC. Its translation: CASSEPGGNYGYTF.